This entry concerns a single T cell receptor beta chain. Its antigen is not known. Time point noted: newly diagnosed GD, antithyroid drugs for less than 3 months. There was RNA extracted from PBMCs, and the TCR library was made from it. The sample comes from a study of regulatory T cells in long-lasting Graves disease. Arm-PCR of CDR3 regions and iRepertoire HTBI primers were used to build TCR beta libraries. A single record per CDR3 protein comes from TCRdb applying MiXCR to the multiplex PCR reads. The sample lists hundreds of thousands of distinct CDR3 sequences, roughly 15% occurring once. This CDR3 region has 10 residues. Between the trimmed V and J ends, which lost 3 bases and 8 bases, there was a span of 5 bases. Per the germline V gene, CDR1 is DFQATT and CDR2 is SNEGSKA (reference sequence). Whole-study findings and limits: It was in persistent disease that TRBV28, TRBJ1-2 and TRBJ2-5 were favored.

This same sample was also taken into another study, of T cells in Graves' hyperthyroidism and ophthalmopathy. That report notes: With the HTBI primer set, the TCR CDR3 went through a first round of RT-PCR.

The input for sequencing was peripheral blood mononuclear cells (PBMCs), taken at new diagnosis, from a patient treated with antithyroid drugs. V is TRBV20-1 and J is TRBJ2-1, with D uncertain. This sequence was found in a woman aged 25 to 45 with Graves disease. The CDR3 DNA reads TGCAGTGCTAGCCCCCATGAGCAGTTCTTC. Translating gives CSASPHEQFF.